Listed here are 19 T cell receptor beta chains from one sample, sequenced in a study of blood T cell repertoires in COVID-19. Here immunoSEQ multiplex PCR was the method, and the copy in TCRdb shows in-frame clones only, minus some. Of over 140,000 clones detected, roughly 85% appear once; the ten largest clones hold 2.5% to 3%. Material: PBMCs or T cells enriched from blood (not recorded which). These receptors originate from a woman aged 45-59 years who had recovered from COVID-19.

The V gene is TRBV27, the J gene TRBJ2-2; D is possibly TRBD1 (6 bases). V shed 1 base and J shed 4 bases, with 7 bases lying between them. This CDR3 contains 14 residues. The germline CDR1 and CDR2 sequences are MNHEY and SMNVEV (reference sequence). The CDR3 nucleotides read TGTGCCAGCAGTTTATTAGGGGGCACCGGGGAGCTGTTTTTT. Amino acids: CASSLLGGTGELFF.

This clone showed up just a few times. V gene TRBV7-9 combines with J gene TRBJ1-1, with 7 bases aligning to TRBD1. Germline V gives CDR1 SEHNR, CDR2 FQNEAQ (reference sequence). V was pared by 5 bases and J by 3 bases, with 6 bases of the junction left unmatched. The CDR3 loop spans 14 amino acids. CDR3 in amino acids: CASSLQGWDTEAFF. CDR3 sequence (DNA): TGTGCCAGCAGCCTACAGGGGTGGGACACTGAAGCTTTCTTT.

This clone showed up just once. The rearrangement links TRBV10-3 to TRBJ2-7, with D perhaps matching TRBD2 (6 bases). The CDR3 spans 15 residues. CDR1 and CDR2 from the germline V gene are ENHRY and SYGVKD. V dropped 5 bases and J dropped 6 bases, with 20 bases sitting between them. CDR3 loop: CAISSRDSKSGEQYF. CDR3 DNA: TGTGCCATCAGTTCCCGGGACTCCAAATCGGGCGAGCAGTACTTC.

The V call is TRBV5-1, the J call TRBJ1-4; 7 bases agree with TRBD1. The V gene end was trimmed by 3 bases and the J gene end by 8 bases; junction bases not matched to a gene: 10. The CDR3 is made up of 15 amino acids. Germline V gene data show CDR1 as SGHRS and CDR2 as YFSETQ. CDR3 amino acids: CASSSRQGRGEKLFF. DNA for the CDR3: TGCGCCAGCAGCTCCCGACAGGGTCGGGGGGAAAAACTGTTTTTT. Full variable domain (outside the CDR3, taken from reference TRBV5-1 and TRBJ1-4): KAGVTQTPRYLIKTRGQQVTLSCSPISGHRSVSWYQQTPGQGLQFLFEYFSETQRNKGNFPGRFSGRQFSNSRSEMNVSTLELGDSALYLCASSSRQGRGEKLFFGSGTQLSVL.

The rearrangement joins TRBV27 to TRBJ2-1; D not resolved. CDR3 size: 15 residues. CDR1 and CDR2 from the germline V gene are MNHEY and SMNVEV (reference sequence). V lost 5 bases and J lost 0, with 11 bases in between. The DNA for the CDR3 is TGTGCCAGCAGTCCCGGGTTGAGCTCCTACAATGAGCAGTTCTTC. Its protein is CASSPGLSSYNEQFF.

The gene calls are TRBV7-9 and TRBJ2-7, with 12 bases fitting TRBD2. CDR3 size: 15 residues. CDR1 and CDR2 (germline): SEHNR, FQNEAQ (reference sequence). Losses at the gene ends were 5 bases for V and 4 bases for J; bases not matched to a gene: 6. The chain's CDR3 is CASSPKTSGSYEQYF. DNA for the CDR3: TGTGCCAGCAGCCCAAAGACTAGCGGGAGTTACGAGCAGTACTTC.

This clone was detected ten times or more. This CDR3 is also generated by other DNA sequences in the sample. V gene TRBV6-5 combines with J gene TRBJ1-2, with TRBD1 matching over 8 bases. The CDR3 has 15 residues. Germline CDR1 MNHEY, CDR2 SVGAGI. The ends lost 4 bases at V and 2 bases at J; junction bases unmatched: 6. Here the CDR3 reads CASSFSGTGNYGYTF. The CDR3 DNA is TGTGCCAGCAGTTTTTCCGGGACAGGAAACTATGGCTACACCTTC.

V gene TRBV9 combines with J gene TRBJ2-1; 7 nucleotides align to TRBD1. The CDR3 length is 13 residues. V shed 3 bases, J shed 9 bases, and the junction held 6 bases outside the gene matches. The germline gives CDR1 SGDLS, CDR2 YYNGEE. This CDR3 reads CASSGNRGGEQFF. CDR3 sequence (DNA): TGTGCCAGCAGCGGAAACAGGGGTGGTGAGCAGTTCTTC.

V is TRBV5-5 and J is TRBJ2-2; perhaps TRBD1 as D (6 bases). Germline V CDR1 and CDR2: SGHKS, YYEKEE (reference sequence). The V gene lost 4 bases and the J gene lost 8 bases, with 18 bases spanning the gap. The CDR3 is made up of 15 amino acids. CDR3 residues: CASSMIAGAGGELFF. The CDR3 DNA follows: TGTGCCAGCAGCATGATTGCAGGGGCGGGTGGGGAGCTGTTTTTT.

The chain links TRBV9 to TRBJ2-2; 10 nucleotides align to TRBD1. The CDR3 covers 16 residues. Germline V gene data show CDR1 as SGDLS and CDR2 as YYNGEE. V trimming: 4 bases; J trimming: 4 bases; junction bases outside the gene matches: 7. The CDR3 sequence is CASSPMGQGLTGELFF. CDR3 nucleotide sequence: TGTGCCAGCAGCCCAATGGGACAGGGGCTCACCGGGGAGCTGTTTTTT.

In this sample, this clone turned up a few times. This chain uses TRBV19 with TRBJ1-5; 7 bases map to TRBD1. This CDR3 has 15 residues. Trimming took 5 bases from V and 0 from J; bases not matched to a gene: 4. The germline V gene has CDR1 LNHDA and CDR2 SQIVND (reference sequence). CDR3 residues: CASSLTGSSNQPQHF. The CDR3 DNA sequence: TGTGCCAGTAGTTTGACAGGGAGTAGCAATCAGCCCCAGCATTTT.

V usage is TRBV19 and J usage is TRBJ2-1; TRBD2 aligns across 11 bases. With 1 base clipped from V and 0 bases from J, the junction kept 5 bases outside the gene matches. The germline gives CDR1 LNHDA, CDR2 SQIVND (reference sequence). The CDR3 is made up of 18 amino acids. CDR3 region: CASSIASGGPYSYNEQFF. Here the CDR3 DNA reads TGTGCCAGTAGTATAGCTAGCGGGGGGCCCTACTCCTACAATGAGCAGTTCTTC.

V gene TRBV3-1 (or the pseudogene TRBV3-2) combines with J gene TRBJ2-1; 7 nucleotides line up with TRBD2. V was clipped by 1 base and J by 3 bases; unmatched bases: 6. The CDR3 consists of 16 residues. The germline gives CDR1 LGHDT, CDR2 YNNKEL (reference sequence). CDR3 sequence (DNA): TGTGCCAGCAGCCAAGGTGCTAGCGGATACTACAATGAGCAGTTCTTC. Its translation: CASSQGASGYYNEQFF.

Details on this clone: Other DNA sequences in the sample encode the same CDR3. The chain recombines TRBV5-1 with TRBJ1-3; D is perhaps TRBD1 (6 bases). The CDR3 extends over 15 amino acids. Germline lookup yields CDR1 SGHRS and CDR2 YFSETQ. Trimming cost V 4 bases and J 0 bases, with 11 bases left between them. CDR3 amino acids: CASSPRTDSGNTIYF. The DNA of the CDR3 is TGCGCCAGCAGCCCAAGGACAGACTCTGGAAACACCATATATTTT. The variable domain in full, completed from reference TRBV5-1 and TRBJ1-3, reads KAGVTQTPRYLIKTRGQQVTLSCSPISGHRSVSWYQQTPGQGLQFLFEYFSETQRNKGNFPGRFSGRQFSNSRSEMNVSTLELGDSALYLCASSPRTDSGNTIYFGEGSWLTVV.

This clone was seen once. The chain combines TRBV19 with TRBJ2-3, with 12 bases that match TRBD1. The CDR3 consists of 16 residues. Looked up from germline, CDR1 is LNHDA and CDR2 is SQIVND (reference sequence). J was trimmed by 3 bases and V by 4 bases; bases with no gene match: 5. DNA of the CDR3: TGTGCCAGTAGTAAAGGGACAGGGGGCGAGACAGATACGCAGTATTTT. It codes for CASSKGTGGETDTQYF.

This clone was recorded only once. V is TRBV30 and J is TRBJ1-2; no firm D call. Trimming took 6 bases from V and 5 from J, leaving 10 bases between them. CDR3 size: 11 residues. Germline loops: CDR1 GTSNPN, CDR2 SVGIG (reference sequence). The CDR3 sequence is CACARGYGYTF. Here the CDR3 DNA reads TGTGCCTGTGCTCGCGGGTATGGCTACACCTTC.

The J gene is TRBJ2-7, the V gene TRBV28, with 8 bases matching TRBD1. V shed 5 bases, J shed 3 bases, and the junction held 6 bases outside the gene matches. The CDR3 has 14 amino acids. Per germline, CDR1 MDHEN and CDR2 SYDVKM. CDR3 bases: TGTGCCAGCAGTGCGGACAGGGTTAGCTACGAGCAGTACTTC. Protein product: CASSADRVSYEQYF.

The gene calls are TRBV11-2 and TRBJ2-1; D may be TRBD1 (6 bases). Germline lookup yields CDR1 SGHAT and CDR2 FQNNGV. Deletions cut 0 bases from V and 9 bases from J, with 15 bases between. This CDR3 is built from 15 residues. The chain's CDR3 is CASSLDGGAVTEQFF. CDR3 DNA sequence: TGTGCCAGCAGCTTAGATGGGGGCGCGGTTACTGAGCAGTTCTTC.

This clone has only a few counts. The genes are TRBV7-9 and TRBJ1-1; D unresolved. The CDR3 covers 13 residues. Trimming stripped 3 bases from V and 7 bases from J, with 12 bases between. Germline V gives CDR1 SEHNR, CDR2 FQNEAQ (reference sequence). DNA of the CDR3: TGTGCCAGCAGCTTTGTCATAACCGGTGAAGCTTTCTTT. Protein product: CASSFVITGEAFF.